This T cell receptor beta chain was found in a study of T-cell memory formation after mild COVID-19. Overall study findings and caveats: There were some responding clones in pre-infection memory, which suggested that cross-reactive memory had joined. SARS-CoV-2 specificity was not confirmed for second-wave clones peaking on day 37.

CDR1 is SGHDT and CDR2 is YYEEEE in the germline V gene. The CDR3 length is 12 residues. Trimming took 4 bases from V and 10 from J; bases not matched to a gene: 4. TCRdb processed the 5' RACE reads anew with MiXCR; each CDR3 protein has one entry. This table holds about 130,000 distinct CDR3 sequences, 15% to 20% found once. Only a few counts were recorded for this clonotype. Its specificity is not known. The chain joins TRBV5-6 to TRBJ1-1; 10 positions agree with TRBD1. Sequencing input: PBMCs or a T cell subset sorted from them (not recorded which). This clonotype was obtained from an adult woman who had mild COVID-19 (a few samples of this study predate the infection). Cell type and time point are not known. CDR3 DNA: TGTGCCAGCAGCAGGGACAGGGGCACAGCTTTCTTT. As protein: CASSRDRGTAFF.